These 2 T cell receptor beta chains originate from one sample sequenced in a study of cytomegalovirus exposure and HLA in healthy donors. The data were produced by immunoSEQ multiplex PCR, yet TCRdb's version contains in-frame clones alone and is incomplete. This sample carries roughly 200,000 clones, about 81% of them seen once, and the ten largest clones take less than 1.5%. The sequenced sample was PBMCs. The source of these receptors is a woman aged 25 to 39 in good health and CMV-seronegative.

The genes are TRBV5-1 and TRBJ2-5; a possible D gene is TRBD1 (6 bases). V lost 4 bases to trimming and J lost 5 bases, with 24 bases between them. This CDR3 contains 17 residues. CDR1 SGHRS and CDR2 YFSETQ come from the germline V gene. CDR3 nucleotide sequence: TGCGCCAGCAGCCTGGCAGCAGGGGCCCCAGCTGGGGAGACCCAGTACTTC. It codes for CASSLAAGAPAGETQYF.

This chain joins TRBV5-6 and TRBJ1-2, with 7 bases fitting TRBD1. The CDR3 is 14 residues long. CDR1 and CDR2 from the germline V gene are SGHDT and YYEEEE. Unmatched junction bases numbered 10, after V lost 4 bases and J lost 7 bases. The CDR3: CASSADRLSSGYTF. CDR3 sequence (DNA): TGTGCCAGCAGCGCGGACAGGCTTAGCAGTGGCTACACCTTC.